These 2 T cell receptor beta chains originate from one sample sequenced in a study of T cells expressing NK-cell markers. With the 5' RACE reads reprocessed, TCRdb shows one record per CDR3 protein and no DNA. Its table lists 300,000 or so distinct CDR3 sequences. The sequenced material came from blood T cells: a sorted CD56 or NKG2C T cell subset, CD4+ or CD8+ T cells, or bulk PBMC T cells (not recorded which). The receptors derive from a woman between 18 and 69 years old in good health.

The CDR3 loop is CASSPQGANQPQHF. The chain couples TRBV12-3 or TRBV12-4 to TRBJ1-5; as DNA is missing, the TRBD1 call by TCRdb cannot be tested. The CDR3 totals 14 residues.

V and J are TRBV18 and TRBJ1-5. The CDR3 contains 16 residues. CDR1 KGHSH and CDR2 LQKENI come from the germline V gene. CDR3 region: CASSLKELISNQPQHF.